Sequencing of this TCR beta chain was carried out in a study of cytomegalovirus exposure and HLA in healthy donors. Vbeta (60) and Jbeta (13) primers were used in the PCR. Here immunoSEQ multiplex PCR was the method, and the copy in TCRdb shows in-frame clones only, minus some. This table holds a few hundred thousand clones, roughly 80% found once. Germline V gene sequence: CDR1 ENHRY, CDR2 SYGVKD. Trimming cost V 4 bases and J 4 bases, with 11 bases left between them. This CDR3 is 13 amino acids long. This chain joins TRBV10-3 and TRBJ2-7, with D possibly being TRBD1 (6 bases). This TCR came from a girl under 18 in good health and CMV-seronegative. The source material was PBMCs. CDR3 amino acids: CAISGTVGYEQYF. In nucleotides, the CDR3 is TGTGCCATCAGTGGGACAGTAGGATACGAGCAGTACTTC.